This T cell receptor (beta chain) comes out of a study of immunodeficiency (dated by TCRdb to between 2018 and 2021). About the investigation overall: To search for oligoclonality and VDJ recombination defects, the researchers carried out a repertoire analysis. The study at large found these results: In entropy comparisons, n=3 (open circles) was shown for patients versus healthy controls, and a thymic development effect was only suggested as possible. Relative to control CD8+ T cells, CD8+ T cells from patients had restricted TRB V-J pairing and a lower productive entropy. Severe oligoclonality, as judged by top-100 and total clonotype frequencies, was observed in patient CD8+ T cells but not in patient CD4+ T cells.

Inclusive of the bounding cysteine and phenylalanine, the CDR3 is 16 residues long. The kept DNA is CDR3 alone, 48 bases in frame from the first base. The CDR1 and CDR2 encoded by the germline V gene are LGHNA and YNFKEQ. For this chain, trimming is 5 bases at the V end and 2 bases at the J end, and the number of junction bases without a gene match is 11. Of note for this clone: It has no known antigen specificity. No clone much larger than this one lies a single base away; base qualities are absent.

After extraction using the QIAamp DNA Blood Mini Kit, genomic DNA was sent off for immunoSEQ repertoire analysis. CDR3 regions were amplified by multiplex PCR from a standard quantity of genomic DNA template. An Illumina platform was used to sequence the PCR products. As for the authors' bioinformatics: Alignment of sequences was done against a reference, and the V, D and J gene definitions came from IMGT. To eliminate PCR and sequencing errors, a nearest-neighbor clustering algorithm combined closely related sequences. V, D and J usage in productive unique and total sequences was analyzed using ImmunoSEQ Analyzer tools and R version 3.6.1. The source is immuneACCESS, and TCRdb retained only in-frame sequences with V and J called. Part of the clones is not carried over; for the studies checked, unresolved V genes explain less than half of this, and the remainder is unexplained. V and J calls and clone size are as listed in that table; D and trimming were resolved from the DNA. This sample has approximately 3,500 clones in its table, and approximately 91% of those were observed once. The top ten constitute approximately 12% of the sample.

Before TCR sequencing, CD3+CD8+ T cells were sorted out of fresh PBMCs. This receptor was taken from a human donor in good health. Recombination linked TRBV4-2 to TRBJ2-5; 7 bases in the middle match TRBD2. Material for sequencing was CD8+ T cells from blood. The DNA is TGTGCCAGCAGCATCCAGAGGGGAGCGGGGCAAGAGACCCAGTACTTC. Its translation reads: CASSIQRGAGQETQYF.